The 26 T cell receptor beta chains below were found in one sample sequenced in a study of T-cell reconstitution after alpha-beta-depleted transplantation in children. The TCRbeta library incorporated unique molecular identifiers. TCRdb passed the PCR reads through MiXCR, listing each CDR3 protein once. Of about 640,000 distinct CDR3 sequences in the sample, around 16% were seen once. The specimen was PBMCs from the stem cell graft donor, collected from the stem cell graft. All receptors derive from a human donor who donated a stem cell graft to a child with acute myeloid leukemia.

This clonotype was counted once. CDR3 residues: CAISESATGENGELFF. CDR3 nucleotide sequence: TGTGCCATCAGTGAGTCGGCGACAGGGGAGAATGGGGAGCTGTTTTTT. The chain couples TRBV10-3 to TRBJ2-2; 8 bases align to TRBD1. The V and J ends lost 0 bases and 8 bases, in that order; junction bases with no gene match: 8. The CDR3 contains 16 residues. Germline-derived CDR1 and CDR2 are ENHRY and SYGVKD.

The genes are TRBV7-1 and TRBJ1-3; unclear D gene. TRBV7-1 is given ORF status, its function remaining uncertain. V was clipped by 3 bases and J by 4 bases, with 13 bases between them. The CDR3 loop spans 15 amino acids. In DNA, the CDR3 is TGTGCCAGCAGCTCTCGATGGGTATCCGGAAACACCATATATTTT. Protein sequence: CASSSRWVSGNTIYF.

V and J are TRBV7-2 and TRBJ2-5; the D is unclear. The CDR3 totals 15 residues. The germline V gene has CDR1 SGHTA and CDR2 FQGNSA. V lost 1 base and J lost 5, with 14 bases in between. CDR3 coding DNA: TGTGCCAGCAGCTTAGAATGGGGTAGACGGGAGACCCAGTACTTC. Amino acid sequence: CASSLEWGRRETQYF.

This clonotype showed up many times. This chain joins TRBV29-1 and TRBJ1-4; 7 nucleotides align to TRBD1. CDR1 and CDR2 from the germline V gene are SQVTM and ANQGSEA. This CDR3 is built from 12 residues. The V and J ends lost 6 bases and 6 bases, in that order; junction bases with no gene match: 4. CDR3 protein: CSVTGRDEKLFF. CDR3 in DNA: TGCAGCGTGACAGGGCGAGATGAAAAACTGTTTTTT.

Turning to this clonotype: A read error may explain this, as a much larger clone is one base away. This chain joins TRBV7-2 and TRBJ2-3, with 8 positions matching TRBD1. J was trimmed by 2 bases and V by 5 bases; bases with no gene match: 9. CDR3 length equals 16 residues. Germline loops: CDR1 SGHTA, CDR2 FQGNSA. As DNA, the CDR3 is TGTGCCAGCAGCAGGGGACAGGCATACACCACAGATACGCAGTATTTT. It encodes CASSRGQAYTTDTQYF. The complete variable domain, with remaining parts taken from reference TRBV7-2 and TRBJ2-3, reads GAGVSQSPSNKVTEKGKDVELRCDPISGHTALYWYRQSLGQGLEFLIYFQGNSAPDKSGLPSDRFSAERTGGSVSTLTIQRTQQEDSAVYLCASSRGQAYTTDTQYFGPGTRLTVL.

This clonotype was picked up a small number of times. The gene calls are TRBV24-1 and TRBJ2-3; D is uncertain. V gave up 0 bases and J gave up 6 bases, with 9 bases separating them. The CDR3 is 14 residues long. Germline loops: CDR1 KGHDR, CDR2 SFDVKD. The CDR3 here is CATSDLETWDTQYF. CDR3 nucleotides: TGTGCCACCAGTGATTTGGAGACCTGGGATACGCAGTATTTT.

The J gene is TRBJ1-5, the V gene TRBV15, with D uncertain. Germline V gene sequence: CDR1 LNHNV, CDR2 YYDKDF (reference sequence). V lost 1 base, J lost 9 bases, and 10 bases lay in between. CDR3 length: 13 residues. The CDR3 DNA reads TGTGCCACCAGCAGAGTTCAGGACGGGCCCCAGCATTTT. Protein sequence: CATSRVQDGPQHF.

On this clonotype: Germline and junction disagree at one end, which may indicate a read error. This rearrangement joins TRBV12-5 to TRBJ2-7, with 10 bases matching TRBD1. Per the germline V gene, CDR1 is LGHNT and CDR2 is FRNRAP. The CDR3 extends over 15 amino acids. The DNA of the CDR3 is TGTGCTAGTGGCTTGGGACAGGGGTTCTCCTACGAGCAGTACTTC. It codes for CASGLGQGFSYEQYF. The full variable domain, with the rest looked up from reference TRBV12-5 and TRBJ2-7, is DARVTQTPRHKVTEMGQEVTMRCQPILGHNTVFWYRQTMMQGLELLAYFRNRAPLDDSGMPKDRFSAEMPDATLATLKIQPSEPRDSAVYFCASGLGQGFSYEQYFGPGTRLTVT.

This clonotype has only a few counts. The CDR3 reads CASTLGFSYEQYF. CDR3 nucleotides: TGTGCCAGCACCCTGGGCTTCTCCTACGAGCAGTACTTC. This chain connects TRBV12-3 or TRBV12-4 to TRBJ2-7; the D is unclear. Trimming shortened V by 7 bases and J by 0 bases, and 10 bases separated the two germline ends. This CDR3 spans 13 amino acids.

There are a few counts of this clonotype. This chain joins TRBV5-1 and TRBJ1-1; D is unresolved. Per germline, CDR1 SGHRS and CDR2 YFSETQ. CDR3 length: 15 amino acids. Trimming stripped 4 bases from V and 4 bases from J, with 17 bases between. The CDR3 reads CASSKSPGVGTEAFF. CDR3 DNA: TGCGCCAGCAGCAAATCCCCGGGCGTGGGCACTGAAGCTTTCTTT.

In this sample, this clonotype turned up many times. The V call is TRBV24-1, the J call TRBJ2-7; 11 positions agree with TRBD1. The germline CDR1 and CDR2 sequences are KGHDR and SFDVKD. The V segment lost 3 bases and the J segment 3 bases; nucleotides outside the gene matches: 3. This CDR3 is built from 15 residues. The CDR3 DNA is TGTGCCACCAGTGATACCGGGACAGGGGGCTACGAGCAGTACTTC. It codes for CATSDTGTGGYEQYF.

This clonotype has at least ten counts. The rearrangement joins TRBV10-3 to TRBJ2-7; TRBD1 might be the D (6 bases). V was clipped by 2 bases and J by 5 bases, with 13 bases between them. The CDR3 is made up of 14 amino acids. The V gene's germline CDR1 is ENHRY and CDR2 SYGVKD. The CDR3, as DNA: TGTGCCATCAGTGAGGGGCAGGGGATTGACGAGCAGTACTTC. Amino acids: CAISEGQGIDEQYF.

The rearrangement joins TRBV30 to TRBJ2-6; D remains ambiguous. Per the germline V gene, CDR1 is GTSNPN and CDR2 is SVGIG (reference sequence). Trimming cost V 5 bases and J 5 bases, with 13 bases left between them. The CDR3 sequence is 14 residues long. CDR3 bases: TGTGCCTGGGGGCAAAATGTACGGGCCAACGTCCTGACTTTC. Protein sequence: CAWGQNVRANVLTF.

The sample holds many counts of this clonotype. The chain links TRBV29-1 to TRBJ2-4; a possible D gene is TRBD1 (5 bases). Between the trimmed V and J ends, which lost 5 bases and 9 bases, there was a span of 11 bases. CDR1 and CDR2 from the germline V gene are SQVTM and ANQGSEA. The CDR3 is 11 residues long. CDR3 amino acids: CSVQTAGIQYF. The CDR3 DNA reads TGCAGCGTTCAGACAGCCGGCATTCAGTACTTC.

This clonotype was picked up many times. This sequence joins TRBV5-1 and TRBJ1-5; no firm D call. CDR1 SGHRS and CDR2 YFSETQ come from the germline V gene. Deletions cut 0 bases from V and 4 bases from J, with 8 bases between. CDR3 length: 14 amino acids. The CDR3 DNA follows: TGCGCCAGCAGCTTGGATTCGGGAAATCAGCCCCAGCATTTT. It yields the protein CASSLDSGNQPQHF.

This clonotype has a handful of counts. CDR3 region: CASSLVRTAEAFF. The DNA of the CDR3 is TGCGCCAGCAGCTTGGTCAGGACAGCTGAAGCTTTCTTT. The V gene is TRBV5-1, the J gene TRBJ1-1, with D possibly TRBD1 on 6 matching bases. CDR3 length: 13 residues. Germline V gene data show CDR1 as SGHRS and CDR2 as YFSETQ. The ends were cut back, 0 bases at V and 6 bases at J, with 9 bases in the middle.

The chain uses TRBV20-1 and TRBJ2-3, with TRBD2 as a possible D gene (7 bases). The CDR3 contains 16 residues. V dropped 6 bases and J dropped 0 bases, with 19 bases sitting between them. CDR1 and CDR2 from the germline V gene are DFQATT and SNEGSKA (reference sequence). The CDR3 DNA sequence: TGCAGTGCCCCATCCAGCGCGGGGGCTAGCACAGATACGCAGTATTTT. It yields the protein CSAPSSAGASTDTQYF.

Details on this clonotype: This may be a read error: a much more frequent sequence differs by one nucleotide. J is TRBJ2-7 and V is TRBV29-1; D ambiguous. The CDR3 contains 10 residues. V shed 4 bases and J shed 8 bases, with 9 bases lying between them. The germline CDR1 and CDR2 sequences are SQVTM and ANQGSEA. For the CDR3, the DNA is TGCAGCGTTGGAAAAGGACAGCAGTACTTC. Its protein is CSVGKGQQYF.

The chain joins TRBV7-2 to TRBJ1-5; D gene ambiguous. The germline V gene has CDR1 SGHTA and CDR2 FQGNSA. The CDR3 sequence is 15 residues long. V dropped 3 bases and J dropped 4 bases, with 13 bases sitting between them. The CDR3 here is CASSFGQARNQPQHF. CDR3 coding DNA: TGTGCCAGCAGCTTCGGGCAGGCCAGGAATCAGCCCCAGCATTTT.

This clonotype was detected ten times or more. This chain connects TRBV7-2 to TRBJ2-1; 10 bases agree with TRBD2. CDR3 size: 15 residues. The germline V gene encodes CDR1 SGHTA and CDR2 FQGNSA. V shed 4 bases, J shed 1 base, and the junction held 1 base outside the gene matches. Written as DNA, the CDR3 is TGTGCCAGCAGCTCACTAGCGGGGTCCTACAATGAGCAGTTCTTC. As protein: CASSSLAGSYNEQFF.

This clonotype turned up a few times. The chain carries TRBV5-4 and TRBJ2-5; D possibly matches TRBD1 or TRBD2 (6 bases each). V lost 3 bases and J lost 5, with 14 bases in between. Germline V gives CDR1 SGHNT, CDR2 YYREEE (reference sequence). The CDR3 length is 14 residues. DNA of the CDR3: TGTGCCAGCAGCTCAAGGGGGGAGACGGAGACCCAGTACTTC. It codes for CASSSRGETETQYF.

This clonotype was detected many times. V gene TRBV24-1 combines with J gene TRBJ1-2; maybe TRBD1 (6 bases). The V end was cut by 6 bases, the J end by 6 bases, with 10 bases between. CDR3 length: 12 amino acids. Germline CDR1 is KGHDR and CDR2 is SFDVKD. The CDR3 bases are TGTGCCACCAGTTCAAACAGGGATGGCTACACCTTC. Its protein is CATSSNRDGYTF.

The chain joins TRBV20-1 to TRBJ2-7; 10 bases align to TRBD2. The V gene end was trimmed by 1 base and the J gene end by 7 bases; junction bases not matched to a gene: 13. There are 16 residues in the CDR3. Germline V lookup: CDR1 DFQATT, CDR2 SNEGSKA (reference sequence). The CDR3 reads CSARAQERGGWREQYF. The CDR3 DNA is TGCAGTGCTAGAGCCCAAGAGCGGGGGGGCTGGAGAGAGCAGTACTTC.

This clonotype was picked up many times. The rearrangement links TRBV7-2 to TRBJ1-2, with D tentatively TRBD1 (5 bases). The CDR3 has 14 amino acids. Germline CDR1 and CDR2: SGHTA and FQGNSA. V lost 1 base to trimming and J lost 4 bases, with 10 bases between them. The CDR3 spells CASSLEGRLYGYTF. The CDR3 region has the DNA TGTGCCAGCAGCTTAGAGGGACGGCTCTATGGCTACACCTTC.

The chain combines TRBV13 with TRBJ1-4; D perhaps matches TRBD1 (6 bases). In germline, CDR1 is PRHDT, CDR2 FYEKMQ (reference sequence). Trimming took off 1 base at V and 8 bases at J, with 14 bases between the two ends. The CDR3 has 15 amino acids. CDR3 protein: CASSLVGDIGEKLFF. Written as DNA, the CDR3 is TGTGCCAGCAGCTTAGTAGGGGACATCGGGGAAAAACTGTTTTTT.

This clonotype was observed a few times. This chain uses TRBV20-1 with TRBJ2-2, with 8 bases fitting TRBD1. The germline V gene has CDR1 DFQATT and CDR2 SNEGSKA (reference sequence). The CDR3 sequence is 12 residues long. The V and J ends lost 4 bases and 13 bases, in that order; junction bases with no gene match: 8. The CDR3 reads CSAKGDRRVLFF. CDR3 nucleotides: TGCAGTGCTAAGGGGGACAGGAGGGTGCTGTTTTTT.